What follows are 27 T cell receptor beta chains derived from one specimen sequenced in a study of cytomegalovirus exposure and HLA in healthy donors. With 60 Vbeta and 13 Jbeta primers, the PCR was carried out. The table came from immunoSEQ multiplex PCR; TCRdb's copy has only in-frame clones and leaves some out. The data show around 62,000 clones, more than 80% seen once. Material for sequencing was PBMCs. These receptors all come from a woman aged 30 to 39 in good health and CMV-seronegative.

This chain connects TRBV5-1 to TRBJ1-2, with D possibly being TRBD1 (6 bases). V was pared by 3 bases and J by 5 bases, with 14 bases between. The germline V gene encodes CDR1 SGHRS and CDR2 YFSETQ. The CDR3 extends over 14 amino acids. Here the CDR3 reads CASSWGTSLYGYTF. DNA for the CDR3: TGCGCCAGCAGCTGGGGGACAAGTCTGTATGGCTACACCTTC.

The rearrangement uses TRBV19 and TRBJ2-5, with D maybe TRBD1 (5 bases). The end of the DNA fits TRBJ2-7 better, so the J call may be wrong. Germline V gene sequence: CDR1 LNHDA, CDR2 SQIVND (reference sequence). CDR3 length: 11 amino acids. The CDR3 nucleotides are TGTGCCAGTAGCCAGGGCTACGAGCAGTACTTC. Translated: CASSQGYEQYF.

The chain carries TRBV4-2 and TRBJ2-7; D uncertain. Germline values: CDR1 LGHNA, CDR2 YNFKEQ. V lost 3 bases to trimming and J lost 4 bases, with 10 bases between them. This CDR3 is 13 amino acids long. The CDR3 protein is CASSQYTEYEQYF. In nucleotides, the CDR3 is TGTGCCAGCAGCCAGTACACAGAATACGAGCAGTACTTC.

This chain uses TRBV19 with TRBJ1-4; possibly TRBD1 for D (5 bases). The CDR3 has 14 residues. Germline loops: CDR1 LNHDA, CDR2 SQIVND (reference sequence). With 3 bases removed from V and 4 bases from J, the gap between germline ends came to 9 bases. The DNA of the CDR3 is TGTGCCAGTAGTATTCCAGGGCTTAATGAAAAACTGTTTTTT. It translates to CASSIPGLNEKLFF.

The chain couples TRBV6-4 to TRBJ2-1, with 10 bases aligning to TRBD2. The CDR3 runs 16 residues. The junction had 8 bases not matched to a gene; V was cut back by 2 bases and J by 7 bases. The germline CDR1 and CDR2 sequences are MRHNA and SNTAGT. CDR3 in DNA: TGTGCCAGCAGTGACCAGGGACTAGCGAGTCGAAATGAGCAGTTCTTC. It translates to CASSDQGLASRNEQFF.

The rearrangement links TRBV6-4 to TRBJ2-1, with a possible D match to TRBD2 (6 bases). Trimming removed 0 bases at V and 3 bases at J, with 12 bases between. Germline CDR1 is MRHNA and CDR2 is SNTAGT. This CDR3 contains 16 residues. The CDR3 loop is CASSDSTRGVYNEQFF. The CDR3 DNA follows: TGTGCCAGCAGTGACTCTACTCGCGGGGTCTACAATGAGCAGTTCTTC.

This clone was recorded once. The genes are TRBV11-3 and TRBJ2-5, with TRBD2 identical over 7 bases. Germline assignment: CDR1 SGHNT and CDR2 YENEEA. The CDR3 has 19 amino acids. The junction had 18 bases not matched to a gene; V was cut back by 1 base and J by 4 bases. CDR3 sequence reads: CASSLGGGRGPPAGETQYF. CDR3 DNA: TGTGCCAGCAGCTTAGGTGGAGGGAGGGGCCCTCCTGCGGGAGAGACCCAGTACTTC. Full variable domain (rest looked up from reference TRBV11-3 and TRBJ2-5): EAGVVQSPRYKIIEKKQPVAFWCNPISGHNTLYWYLQNLGQGPELLIRYENEEAVDDSQLPKDRFSAERLKGVDSTLKIQPAELGDSAVYLCASSLGGGRGPPAGETQYFGPGTRLLVL.

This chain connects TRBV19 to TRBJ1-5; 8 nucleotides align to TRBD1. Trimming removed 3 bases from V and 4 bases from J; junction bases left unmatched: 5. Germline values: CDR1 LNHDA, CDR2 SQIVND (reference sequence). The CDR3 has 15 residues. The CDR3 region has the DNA TGTGCCAGTAGTATTTCAGGGGGCAGAAATCAGCCCCAGCATTTT. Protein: CASSISGGRNQPQHF.

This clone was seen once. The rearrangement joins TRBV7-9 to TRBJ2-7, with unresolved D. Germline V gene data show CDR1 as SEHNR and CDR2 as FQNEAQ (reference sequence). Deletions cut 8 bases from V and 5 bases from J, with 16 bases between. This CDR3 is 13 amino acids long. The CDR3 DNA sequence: TGTGCCAGCGTCGGCAGGAACGTCGACGAGCAGTACTTC. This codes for CASVGRNVDEQYF.

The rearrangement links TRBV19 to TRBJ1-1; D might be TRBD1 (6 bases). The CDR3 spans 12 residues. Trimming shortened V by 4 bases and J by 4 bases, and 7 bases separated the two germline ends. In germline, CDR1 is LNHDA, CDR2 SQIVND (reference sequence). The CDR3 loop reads CASSTGATEAFF. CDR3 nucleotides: TGTGCCAGTAGTACAGGGGCCACTGAAGCTTTCTTT.

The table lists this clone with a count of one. The CDR3 here is CASSENGQGRIYGYTF. As DNA, the CDR3 is TGTGCCAGCAGTGAGAACGGACAGGGTAGGATCTATGGCTACACCTTC. The V gene is TRBV6-4, the J gene TRBJ1-2, with 8 bases aligning to TRBD1. The CDR3 extends over 16 amino acids. CDR1 is MRHNA, CDR2 SNTAGT, per germline. J lost 4 bases, V lost 3 bases, and 10 bases had no gene match.

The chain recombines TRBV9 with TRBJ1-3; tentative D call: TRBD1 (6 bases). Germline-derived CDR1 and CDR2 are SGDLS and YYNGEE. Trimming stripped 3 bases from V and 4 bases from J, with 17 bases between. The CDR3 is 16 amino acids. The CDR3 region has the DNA TGTGCCAGCAGCGCTAACAGGGCAGAAGACGGAAACACCATATATTTT. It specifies CASSANRAEDGNTIYF.

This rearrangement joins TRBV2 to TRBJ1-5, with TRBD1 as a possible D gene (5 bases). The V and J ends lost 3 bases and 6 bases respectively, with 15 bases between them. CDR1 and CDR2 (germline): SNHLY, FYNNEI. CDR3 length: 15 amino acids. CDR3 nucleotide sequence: TGTGCCAGCAGTGAGGGGGGAGGTAGGGGTCAGCCCCAGCATTTT. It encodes CASSEGGGRGQPQHF. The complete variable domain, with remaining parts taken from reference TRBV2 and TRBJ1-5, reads EPEVTQTPSHQVTQMGQEVILRCVPISNHLYFYWYRQILGQKVEFLVSFYNNEISEKSEIFDDQFSVERPDGSNFTLKIRSTKLEDSAMYFCASSEGGGRGQPQHFGDGTRLSIL.

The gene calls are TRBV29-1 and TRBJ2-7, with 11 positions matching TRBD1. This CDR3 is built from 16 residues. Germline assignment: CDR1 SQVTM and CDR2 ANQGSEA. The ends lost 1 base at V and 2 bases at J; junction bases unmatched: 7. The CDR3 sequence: CSVEGDRGRQTYEQYF. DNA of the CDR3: TGCAGCGTTGAAGGGGACAGGGGGAGGCAGACCTACGAGCAGTACTTC.

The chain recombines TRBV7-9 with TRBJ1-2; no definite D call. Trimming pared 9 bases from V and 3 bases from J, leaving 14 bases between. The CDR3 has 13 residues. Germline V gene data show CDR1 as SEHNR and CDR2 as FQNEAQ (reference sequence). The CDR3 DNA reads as TGTGCCAGTGGTGGCGGTATAGACTATGGCTACACCTTC. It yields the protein CASGGGIDYGYTF.

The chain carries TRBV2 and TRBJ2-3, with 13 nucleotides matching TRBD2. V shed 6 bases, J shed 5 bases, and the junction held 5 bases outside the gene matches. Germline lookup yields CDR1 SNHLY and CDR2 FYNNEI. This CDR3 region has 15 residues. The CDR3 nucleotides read TGTGCCAGCAGGTCACTAGCGGGGGGGCAAGATACGCAGTATTTT. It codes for CASRSLAGGQDTQYF.

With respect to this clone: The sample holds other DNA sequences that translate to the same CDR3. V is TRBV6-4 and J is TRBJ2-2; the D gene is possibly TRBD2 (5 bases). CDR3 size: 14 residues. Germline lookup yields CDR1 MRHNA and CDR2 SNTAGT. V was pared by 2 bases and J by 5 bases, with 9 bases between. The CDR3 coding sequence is TGTGCCAGCAGTGACACCCCGGGGACCGGGGAGCTGTTTTTT. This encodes CASSDTPGTGELFF.

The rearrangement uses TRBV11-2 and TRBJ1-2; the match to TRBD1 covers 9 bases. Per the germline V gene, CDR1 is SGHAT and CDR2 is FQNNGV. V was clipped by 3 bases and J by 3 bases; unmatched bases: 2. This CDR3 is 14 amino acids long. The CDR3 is CASSFGQGYYGYTF. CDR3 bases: TGTGCCAGCAGCTTCGGACAGGGGTACTATGGCTACACCTTC.

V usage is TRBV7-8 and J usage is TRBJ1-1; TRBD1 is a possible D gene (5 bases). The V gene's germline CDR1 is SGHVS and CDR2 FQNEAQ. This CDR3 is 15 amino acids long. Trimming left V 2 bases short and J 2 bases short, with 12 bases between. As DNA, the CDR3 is TGTGCCAGCAGCTTACCGGGGACTCCTAACACTGAAGCTTTCTTT. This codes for CASSLPGTPNTEAFF.

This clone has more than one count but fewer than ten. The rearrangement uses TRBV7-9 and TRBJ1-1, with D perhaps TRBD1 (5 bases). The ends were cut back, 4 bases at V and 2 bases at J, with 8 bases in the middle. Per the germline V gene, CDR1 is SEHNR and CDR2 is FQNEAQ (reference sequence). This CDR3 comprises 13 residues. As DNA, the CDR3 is TGTGCCAGCAGCTCGACAGAAAACACTGAAGCTTTCTTT. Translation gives CASSSTENTEAFF. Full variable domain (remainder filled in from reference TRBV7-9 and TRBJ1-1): DTGVSQNPRHKITKRGQNVTFRCDPISEHNRLYWYRQTLGQGPEFLTYFQNEAQLEKSRLLSDRFSAERPKGSFSTLEIQRTEQGDSAMYLCASSSTENTEAFFGQGTRLTVV.

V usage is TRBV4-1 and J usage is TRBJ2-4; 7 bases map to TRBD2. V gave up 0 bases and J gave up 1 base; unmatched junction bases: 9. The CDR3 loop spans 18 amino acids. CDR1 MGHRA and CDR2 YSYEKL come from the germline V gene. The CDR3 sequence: CASSQDQGRGWAKNIQYF. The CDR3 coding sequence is TGCGCCAGCAGCCAAGATCAAGGGAGGGGATGGGCCAAAAACATTCAGTACTTC.

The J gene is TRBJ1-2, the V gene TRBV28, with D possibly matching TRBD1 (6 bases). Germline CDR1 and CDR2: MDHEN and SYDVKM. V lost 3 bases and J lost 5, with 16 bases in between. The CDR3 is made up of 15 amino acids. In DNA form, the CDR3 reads TGTGCCAGCAGTTTTTGGGGGGGGGCCGGGTATGGCTACACCTTC. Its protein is CASSFWGGAGYGYTF.

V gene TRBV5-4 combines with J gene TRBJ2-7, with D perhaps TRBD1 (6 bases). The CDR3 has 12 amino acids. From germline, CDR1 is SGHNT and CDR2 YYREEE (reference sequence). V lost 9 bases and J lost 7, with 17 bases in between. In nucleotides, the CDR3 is TGTGCCACTCAGGCCCAGGGGTCGGAGCAGTACTTC. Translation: CATQAQGSEQYF.

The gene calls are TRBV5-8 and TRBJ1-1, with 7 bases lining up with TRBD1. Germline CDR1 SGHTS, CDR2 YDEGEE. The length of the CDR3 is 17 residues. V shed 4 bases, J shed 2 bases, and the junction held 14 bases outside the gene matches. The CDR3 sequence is CASSRAAGRGFNTEAFF. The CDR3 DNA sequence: TGTGCCAGCAGCAGGGCCGCCGGCAGGGGGTTTAACACTGAAGCTTTCTTT.

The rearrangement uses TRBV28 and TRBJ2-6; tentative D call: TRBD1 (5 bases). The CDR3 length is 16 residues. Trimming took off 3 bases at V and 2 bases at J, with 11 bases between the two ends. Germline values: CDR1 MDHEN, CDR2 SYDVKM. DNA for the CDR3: TGTGCCAGCAGTTTTGCGGTCAGGGCTGGGGCCAACGTCCTGACTTTC. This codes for CASSFAVRAGANVLTF. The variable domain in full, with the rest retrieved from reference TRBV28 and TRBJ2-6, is DVKVTQSSRYLVKRTGEKVFLECVQDMDHENMFWYRQDPGLGLRLIYFSYDVKMKEKGDIPEGYSVSREKKERFSLILESASTNQTSMYLCASSFAVRAGANVLTFGAGSRLTVL.

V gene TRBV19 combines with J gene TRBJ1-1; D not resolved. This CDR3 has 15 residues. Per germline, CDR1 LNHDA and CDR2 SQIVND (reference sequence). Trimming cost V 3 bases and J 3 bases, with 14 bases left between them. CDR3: CASSMLRHGDTEAFF. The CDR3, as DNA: TGTGCCAGTAGTATGCTTAGGCATGGAGACACTGAAGCTTTCTTT. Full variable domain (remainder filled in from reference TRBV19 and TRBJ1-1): DGGITQSPKYLFRKEGQNVTLSCEQNLNHDAMYWYRQDPGQGLRLIYYSQIVNDFQKGDIAEGYSVSREKKESFPLTVTSAQKNPTAFYLCASSMLRHGDTEAFFGQGTRLTVV.

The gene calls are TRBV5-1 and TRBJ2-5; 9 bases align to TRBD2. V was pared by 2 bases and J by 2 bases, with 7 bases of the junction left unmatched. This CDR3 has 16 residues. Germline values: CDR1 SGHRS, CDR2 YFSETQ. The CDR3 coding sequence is TGCGCCAGCAGCTTTAGCGGGGGCCTTCGGCAAGAGACCCAGTACTTC. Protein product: CASSFSGGLRQETQYF. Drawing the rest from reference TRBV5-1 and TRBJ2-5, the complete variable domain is KAGVTQTPRYLIKTRGQQVTLSCSPISGHRSVSWYQQTPGQGLQFLFEYFSETQRNKGNFPGRFSGRQFSNSRSEMNVSTLELGDSALYLCASSFSGGLRQETQYFGPGTRLLVL.